One and the same sample provided the 6 T cell receptor beta chains below, sequenced in a study of glioma-infiltrating T cells. The iRepertoire nested amplicon-rescue multiplex PCR amplified TCR alpha and beta CDR3s from RNA. TCRdb re-called the multiplex PCR reads with MiXCR, one entry per CDR3 protein. The data contain about 400,000 distinct CDR3 sequences, approximately 42% of them singletons. The sample taken for sequencing was glioma tissue, nonneoplastic brain tissue, or PBMCs (not recorded which). These receptor sequences come from a human donor with low-grade glioma or glioblastoma, undergoing nonglioma brain surgery, or in good health (not recorded which).

The V call is TRBV4-1, the J call TRBJ2-7; TRBD2 agrees at 8 bases. The germline CDR1 and CDR2 sequences are MGHRA and YSYEKL. V shed 1 base and J 5 bases; nucleotides not matched to a gene: 4. The CDR3 totals 14 residues. Here the CDR3 reads CASSQGAGEDEQYF. The CDR3 nucleotides are TGCGCCAGCAGCCAAGGAGCGGGAGAGGACGAGCAGTACTTC.

This clonotype has a handful of counts. The V and J genes are TRBV11-2 and TRBJ1-5; the D gene is possibly TRBD1 (6 bases). This CDR3 has 15 amino acids. The ends were cut back, 2 bases at V and 5 bases at J, with 13 bases in the middle. The germline CDR1 and CDR2 sequences are SGHAT and FQNNGV. CDR3 sequence: CASSLKHGGYQPQHF. The CDR3 nucleotides read TGTGCCAGCAGCTTAAAGCACGGGGGCTATCAGCCCCAGCATTTT.

This clonotype has a handful of counts. The CDR3 coding sequence is TGCGCCAGCAGCCAAGATATCAATGAGCAGTTCTTC. It is translated as CASSQDINEQFF. The V and J genes are TRBV4-3 and TRBJ2-1; D unresolved. V was clipped by 0 bases and J by 6 bases, with 3 bases between them. This CDR3 is built from 12 residues. Germline lookup yields CDR1 LGHNA and CDR2 YSLEER.

This clonotype was found once. This chain connects TRBV6-1 to TRBJ2-7; D not resolved. V dropped 6 bases and J dropped 0 bases, with 18 bases sitting between them. The CDR3 spans 16 residues. CDR1 is MNHNS, CDR2 SASEGT, per germline. This chain's CDR3 is CASSKEVAESSYEQYF. The CDR3 coding sequence is TGTGCCAGCAGCAAAGAGGTGGCGGAAAGCTCCTACGAGCAGTACTTC.

As for this clonotype: With a much larger clone just one base away, this may be a read error. The CDR3 region is CAISEWGTAYEQYF. The CDR3 nucleotides read TGTGCCATCAGTGAATGGGGGACAGCATACGAGCAGTACTTC. The chain uses TRBV10-3 and TRBJ2-7; 7 bases are shared with TRBD1. From germline, CDR1 is ENHRY and CDR2 SYGVKD. Unmatched junction bases numbered 6, after V lost 3 bases and J lost 4 bases. The CDR3 is made up of 14 amino acids.

This clonotype has only a few counts. The CDR3 DNA follows: TGTGCCAGCAGATGGGCGGGAGGTAACACAGATACGCAGTATTTT. Its protein product is CASRWAGGNTDTQYF. The genes are TRBV3-1 and TRBJ2-3; 8 nucleotides agree with TRBD2. CDR1 and CDR2 (germline): LGHDT, YNNKEL (reference sequence). The CDR3 runs 15 residues. The V gene end was trimmed by 6 bases and the J gene end by 2 bases; junction bases not matched to a gene: 7.